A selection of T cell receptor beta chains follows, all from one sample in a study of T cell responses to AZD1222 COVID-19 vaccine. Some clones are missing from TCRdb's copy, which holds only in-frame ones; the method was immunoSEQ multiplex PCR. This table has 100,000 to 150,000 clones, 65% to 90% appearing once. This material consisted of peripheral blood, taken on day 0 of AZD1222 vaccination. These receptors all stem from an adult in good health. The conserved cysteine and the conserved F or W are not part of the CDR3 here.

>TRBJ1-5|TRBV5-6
ASSSGQMGQPQH
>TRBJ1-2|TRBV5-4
ASSLDRGGMGYT
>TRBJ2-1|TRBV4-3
ASSQDSGLYNEQF
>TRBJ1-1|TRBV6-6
ASSPLFAGTENTEAF
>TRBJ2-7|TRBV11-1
ASSFGGGGYEQY
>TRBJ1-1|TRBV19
ASSFLGTEAF
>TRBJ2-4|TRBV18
ASSPQLLAKNIQY
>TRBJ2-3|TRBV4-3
ASSQTMLYNTDTQY
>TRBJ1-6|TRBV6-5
ASSQGGNSPLH
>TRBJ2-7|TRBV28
ASSRQGSFYEQY